In this sample, the clone carrying this T cell receptor beta chain turned up a few times. Its antigen is unidentified. The CDR3 covers 12 residues. CDR1 is ENHRY, CDR2 SYGVKD, per germline. V lost 3 bases to trimming and J lost 14 bases, with 15 bases between them. The data stem from a study of beta chain features in type 1 diabetes. Study overall: All samples together contributed 100 million to 120 million sorted cells for examination.

Study findings and constraints: Shortening that was moderate but significant affected the TCRB CDR3s of Type 1 diabetes patients in all four CD4+ subsets.

Reverse transcribing all isolated RNA meant expressed TCRB transcripts were sequenced. It was found that naive, central memory and regulatory T cell samples averaged about 3.4 million reads. Sequencing used immunoSEQ multiplex PCR; TCRdb keeps in-frame clones, though not all of them. Of 970,000 or so clones in the sample, roughly 15% were seen once. The chain joins TRBV10-3 to TRBJ2-3; D unresolved. The receptor was derived from a woman between 18 and 29 years old in good health. Sequencing was carried out using naive CD4+ T cells from blood. The DNA for the CDR3 is TGTGCCATCAGTGAAAGAACCGAGAATCTGTATTTT. It encodes CAISERTENLYF.